The sample holds many counts of the clone carrying this TCR beta chain. Its antigen is still unknown. The source material, RNA transcripts, was used to amplify TCR beta CDR3 regions. An initial round of RT-PCR targeting the TCR CDR3 relied on the HTBI primer set. One entry per CDR3 protein results from TCRdb running MiXCR on the multiplex PCR reads. The table lists some 270,000 distinct CDR3 sequences, more than 20% of them singletons. The data stem from a study of T cells in Graves' hyperthyroidism and ophthalmopathy. Study-wide findings and caveats: Ophthalmopathy prediction by the model preceded onset by a median about 6.8 months.

The sample consisted of blood. The source is a woman aged 35 to 49 with Graves' ophthalmopathy.

The DNA of the CDR3 is TGTGCCAGCAGCCTGGCCGGGGCCGCGAACACCGGGGAGCTGTTTTTT. The encoded protein is CASSLAGAANTGELFF. This chain uses TRBV9 with TRBJ2-2, with D tentatively TRBD1 or TRBD2 (5 bases each). The CDR3 spans 16 residues. Germline V gene sequence: CDR1 SGDLS, CDR2 YYNGEE. V dropped 4 bases and J dropped 0 bases, with 13 bases sitting between them.